Presented here are 9 T cell receptor beta chains from one specimen sequenced in a study of technical replicates of blood from a few donors (dated by TCRdb to between 2016 and 2019). The library came from the immunoSEQ multiplex PCR assay. The table comes from immuneACCESS by way of TCRdb, which keeps in-frame sequences with V and J called. Part of the clones is missing from these tables; in studies checked, under half for an unresolved V gene and the rest for unknown reasons. The sample data list under 110,000 clones, and 95% to 96% of these were observed just once. Of the sample, approximately 0.21% is held by the ten largest clones. The sequenced material came from T cells isolated from PBMCs. Receptors originate from a human donor in good health.

This chain uses TRBV28 with TRBJ2-5, with D possibly matching TRBD1 (5 bases). The V gene's germline CDR1 is MDHEN and CDR2 SYDVKM. This CDR3 is 14 amino acids long. Between the trimmed V and J ends, which lost 6 bases and 5 bases, there was a span of 16 bases. CDR3 sequence (DNA): TGTGCCAGCAGAGACATCAGGGTTGTGGAGACCCAGTACTTC. It codes for CASRDIRVVETQYF.

The chain joins TRBV5-4 to TRBJ2-1; a possible D gene is TRBD2 (5 bases). CDR3 length equals 13 residues. The germline gives CDR1 SGHNT, CDR2 YYREEE (reference sequence). The V end was cut by 4 bases, the J end by 9 bases, with 14 bases between. The CDR3 region is CASSLIGSGEQFF. The CDR3 nucleotides read TGTGCCAGCAGCCTGATTGGGAGCGGTGAGCAGTTCTTC.

The chain carries TRBV10-3 and TRBJ1-1; maybe TRBD1 (6 bases). Germline-derived CDR1 and CDR2 are ENHRY and SYGVKD. Trimming removed 9 bases from V and 5 bases from J, with 19 bases in between. The CDR3 is 14 residues long. The CDR3 DNA sequence: TGTGCCATTAAGTCCGCAGGGGATTTTACTGAAGCTTTCTTT. Translating gives CAIKSAGDFTEAFF.

Only one count was recorded for this clone. CDR3 coding DNA: TGTGCTGCGATCGTCGGGGGACAGGGCTGTTCACCCCTCCACTTT. It codes for CAAIVGGQGCSPLHF. The chain couples TRBV11-2 to TRBJ1-6; 9 positions match TRBD1. The CDR3 spans 15 residues. CDR1 SGHAT and CDR2 FQNNGV come from the germline V gene.

The rearrangement uses TRBV5-1 and TRBJ1-4; D perhaps matches TRBD1 (6 bases). The V gene's germline CDR1 is SGHRS and CDR2 YFSETQ. CDR3 length equals 16 residues. V lost 4 bases to trimming and J lost 0 bases, with 13 bases between them. Here the CDR3 reads CASSTTGLATNEKLFF. CDR3 nucleotides: TGCGCCAGCAGCACAACAGGGCTTGCAACTAATGAAAAACTGTTTTTT.

The V call is TRBV2, the J call TRBJ2-2, with 7 bases lining up with TRBD1. Trimming cost V 6 bases and J 6 bases; bases outside gene matches: 7. This CDR3 has 14 residues. Germline CDR1 is SNHLY and CDR2 is FYNNEI. In nucleotides, the CDR3 is TGTGCCAGCAGCGGGACAGTTCTGGCCGGGGAGCTGTTTTTT. Its protein product is CASSGTVLAGELFF. The whole variable domain, filled in from reference TRBV2 and TRBJ2-2, reads EPEVTQTPSHQVTQMGQEVILRCVPISNHLYFYWYRQILGQKVEFLVSFYNNEISEKSEIFDDQFSVERPDGSNFTLKIRSTKLEDSAMYFCASSGTVLAGELFFGEGSRLTVL.

This clone was detected once. V usage is TRBV7-9 and J usage is TRBJ1-4; TRBD1 agrees at 7 bases. Trimming removed 4 bases from V and 6 bases from J; junction bases left unmatched: 5. The CDR3 is 14 residues long. Germline V gene lookup returns CDR1 SEHNR and CDR2 FQNEAQ (reference sequence). DNA of the CDR3: TGTGCCAGCAGCTCCCCCGGGACAGATGAAAAACTGTTTTTT. Its protein is CASSSPGTDEKLFF.

J is TRBJ1-1 and V is TRBV7-6; D ambiguous. Trimming pared 8 bases from V and 4 bases from J, leaving 17 bases between. Germline V gives CDR1 SGHVS, CDR2 FNYEAQ. CDR3 length equals 14 residues. DNA for the CDR3: TGTGCCAGCGCTTCAGGCCCGGTGGCCACTGAAGCTTTCTTT. This encodes CASASGPVATEAFF.

The gene calls are TRBV4-1 and TRBJ1-5, with D unresolved. The CDR3 is 16 amino acids. Germline V CDR1 and CDR2: MGHRA, YSYEKL. V dropped 0 bases and J dropped 2 bases, with 11 bases sitting between them. CDR3 DNA sequence: TGCGCCAGCAGCCAAGATGGCGGGTTGGGCAATCAGCCCCAGCATTTT. This encodes CASSQDGGLGNQPQHF.